The 3 T cell receptor beta chains below were found in one sample sequenced in a study of T cell responses to AZD1222 COVID-19 vaccine. Clones were read by immunoSEQ multiplex PCR, and TCRdb kept only the in-frame ones, dropping some. The sample has some 150,000 clones; less than 90% are singletons. The sequences come from peripheral blood, collected on day 0 of AZD1222 vaccination. These receptor sequences come from an adult in good health.

Only one count was recorded for this clone. The CDR3 spells CASSPGTGHPTNEKLFF. Here the CDR3 DNA reads TGTGCCAGCTCACCCGGGACAGGACACCCAACTAATGAAAAACTGTTTTTT. The chain employs TRBV18 and TRBJ1-4; 8 bases match TRBD1. The CDR3 runs to 17 residues. The germline V gene has CDR1 KGHSH and CDR2 LQKENI. Trimming took 3 bases from V and 0 from J; bases not matched to a gene: 6.

The V and J genes are TRBV29-1 and TRBJ2-7, with 9 bases fitting TRBD2. This CDR3 region has 15 residues. The V gene's germline CDR1 is SQVTM and CDR2 ANQGSEA. The V and J ends lost 4 bases and 6 bases, in that order; junction bases with no gene match: 13. The CDR3 DNA reads as TGCAGCGTTGGGGGATTTGGGACTAGCCTCGGCGAGCAGTACTTC. Translation: CSVGGFGTSLGEQYF.

This clone was seen more than once but under ten times. This chain connects TRBV28 to TRBJ2-5, with D possibly TRBD1 on 6 matching bases. Trimming cost V 5 bases and J 2 bases, with 15 bases left between them. This CDR3 is built from 15 residues. CDR1 and CDR2 from the germline V gene are MDHEN and SYDVKM. The CDR3 sequence: CASSPEQGGQETQYF. The CDR3 DNA reads as TGTGCCAGCAGTCCAGAACAGGGTGGGCAAGAGACCCAGTACTTC. The whole variable domain, filled in from reference TRBV28 and TRBJ2-5, reads DVKVTQSSRYLVKRTGEKVFLECVQDMDHENMFWYRQDPGLGLRLIYFSYDVKMKEKGDIPEGYSVSREKKERFSLILESASTNQTSMYLCASSPEQGGQETQYFGPGTRLLVL.